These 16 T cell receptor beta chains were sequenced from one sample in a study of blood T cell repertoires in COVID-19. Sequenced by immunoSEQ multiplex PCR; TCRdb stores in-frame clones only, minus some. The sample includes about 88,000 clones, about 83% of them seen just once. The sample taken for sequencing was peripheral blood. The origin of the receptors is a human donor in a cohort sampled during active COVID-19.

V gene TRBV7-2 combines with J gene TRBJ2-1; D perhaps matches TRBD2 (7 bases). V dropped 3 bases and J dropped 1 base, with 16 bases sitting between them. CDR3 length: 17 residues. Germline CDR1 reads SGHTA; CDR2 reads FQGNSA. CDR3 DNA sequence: TGTGCCAGCAGCTTGGGGGCGGGAGATGTTTCCTACAATGAGCAGTTCTTC. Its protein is CASSLGAGDVSYNEQFF.

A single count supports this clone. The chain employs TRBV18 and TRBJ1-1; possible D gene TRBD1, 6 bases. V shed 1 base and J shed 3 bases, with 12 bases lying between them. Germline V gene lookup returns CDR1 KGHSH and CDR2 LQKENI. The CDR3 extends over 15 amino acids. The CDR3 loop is CASSPRQGGDTEAFF. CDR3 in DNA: TGTGCCAGCTCACCACGACAAGGGGGTGACACTGAAGCTTTCTTT.

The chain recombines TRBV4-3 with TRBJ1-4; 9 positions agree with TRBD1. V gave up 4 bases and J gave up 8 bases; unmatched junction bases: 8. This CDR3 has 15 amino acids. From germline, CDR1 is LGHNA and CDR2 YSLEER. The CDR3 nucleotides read TGCGCCAGCAGCCCTAGGCTGGGACAGGGAGAAAAACTGTTTTTT. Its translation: CASSPRLGQGEKLFF.

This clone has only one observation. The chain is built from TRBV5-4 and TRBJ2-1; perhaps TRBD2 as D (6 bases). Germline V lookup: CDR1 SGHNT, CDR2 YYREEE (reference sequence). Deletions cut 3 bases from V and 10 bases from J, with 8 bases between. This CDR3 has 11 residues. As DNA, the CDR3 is TGTGCCAGCAGCTACGGAGGGGAGCAGTTCTTC. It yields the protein CASSYGGEQFF.

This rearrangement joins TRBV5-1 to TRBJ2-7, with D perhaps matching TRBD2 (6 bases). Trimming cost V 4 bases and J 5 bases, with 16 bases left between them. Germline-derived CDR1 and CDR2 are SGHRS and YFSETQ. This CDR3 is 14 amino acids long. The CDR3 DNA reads TGCGCCAGCAGCCCGGTGACTAGTTCGGACGAGCAGTACTTC. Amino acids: CASSPVTSSDEQYF.

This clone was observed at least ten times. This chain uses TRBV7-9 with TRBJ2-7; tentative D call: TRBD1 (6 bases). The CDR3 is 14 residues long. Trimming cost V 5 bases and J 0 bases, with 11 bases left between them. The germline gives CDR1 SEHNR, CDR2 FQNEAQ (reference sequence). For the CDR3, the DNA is TGTGCCAGCAGCCCGGGACAATTCTCCTACGAGCAGTACTTC. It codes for CASSPGQFSYEQYF.

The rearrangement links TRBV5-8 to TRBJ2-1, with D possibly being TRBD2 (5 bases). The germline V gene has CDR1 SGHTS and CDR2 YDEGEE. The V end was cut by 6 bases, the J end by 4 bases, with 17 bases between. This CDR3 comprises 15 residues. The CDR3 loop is CASTRGDSAYNEQFF. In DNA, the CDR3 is TGTGCCAGCACCCGGGGAGATAGCGCTTACAATGAGCAGTTCTTC. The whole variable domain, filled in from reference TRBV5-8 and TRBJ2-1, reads EAGVTQSPTHLIKTRGQQATLRCSPISGHTSVYWYQQALGLGLQFLLWYDEGEERNRGNFPPRFSGRQFPNYSSELNVNALELEDSALYLCASTRGDSAYNEQFFGPGTRLTVL.

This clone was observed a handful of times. The CDR3 region is CASSQGGVSGRVINEQFF. The CDR3 DNA is TGTGCCAGCAGCCAAGGCGGAGTTAGCGGGAGGGTCATAAATGAGCAGTTCTTC. The V and J genes are TRBV7-3 and TRBJ2-1; 11 bases agree with TRBD2. Per the germline V gene, CDR1 is SGHTA and CDR2 is FQGTGA. V shed 5 bases and J 7 bases; nucleotides not matched to a gene: 16. The CDR3 runs to 18 residues.

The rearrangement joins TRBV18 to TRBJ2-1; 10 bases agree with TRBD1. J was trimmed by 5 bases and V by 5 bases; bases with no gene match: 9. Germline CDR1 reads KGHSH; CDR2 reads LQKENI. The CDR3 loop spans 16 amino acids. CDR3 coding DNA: TGTGCCAGCTCATTAACCGGGACAGGGGAGAACAATGAGCAGTTCTTC. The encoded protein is CASSLTGTGENNEQFF.

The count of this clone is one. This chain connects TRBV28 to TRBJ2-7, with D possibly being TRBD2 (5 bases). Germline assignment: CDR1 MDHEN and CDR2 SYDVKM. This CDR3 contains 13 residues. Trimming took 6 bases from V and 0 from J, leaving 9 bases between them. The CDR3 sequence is CASRGRDSYEQYF. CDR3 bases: TGTGCCAGCAGAGGACGGGACTCCTACGAGCAGTACTTC.

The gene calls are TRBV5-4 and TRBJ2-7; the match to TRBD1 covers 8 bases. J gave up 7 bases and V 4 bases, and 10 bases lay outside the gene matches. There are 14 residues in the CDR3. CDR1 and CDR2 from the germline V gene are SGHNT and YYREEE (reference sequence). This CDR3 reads CASSLGQARGEQYF. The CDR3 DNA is TGTGCCAGCAGCCTGGGACAGGCCCGCGGGGAGCAGTACTTC.

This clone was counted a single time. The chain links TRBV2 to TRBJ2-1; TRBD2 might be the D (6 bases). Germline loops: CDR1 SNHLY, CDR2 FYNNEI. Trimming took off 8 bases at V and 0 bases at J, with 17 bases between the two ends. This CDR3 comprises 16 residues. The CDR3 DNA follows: TGTGCCAGCCACCCCCTCTACGGGAGCTCCTACAATGAGCAGTTCTTC. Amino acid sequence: CASHPLYGSSYNEQFF.

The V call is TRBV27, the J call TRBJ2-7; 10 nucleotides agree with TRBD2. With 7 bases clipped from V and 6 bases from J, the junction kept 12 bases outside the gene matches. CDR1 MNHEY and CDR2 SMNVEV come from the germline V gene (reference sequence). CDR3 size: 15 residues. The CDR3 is CASTAPGLAFSEQYF. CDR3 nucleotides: TGTGCCAGCACCGCACCGGGACTAGCGTTTTCCGAGCAGTACTTC.

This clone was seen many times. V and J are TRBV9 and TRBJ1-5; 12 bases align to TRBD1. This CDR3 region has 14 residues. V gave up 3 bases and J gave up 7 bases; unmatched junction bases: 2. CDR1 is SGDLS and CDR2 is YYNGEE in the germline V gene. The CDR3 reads CASSAGTGGQPQHF. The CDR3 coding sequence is TGTGCCAGCAGCGCCGGGACAGGGGGCCAGCCCCAGCATTTT.

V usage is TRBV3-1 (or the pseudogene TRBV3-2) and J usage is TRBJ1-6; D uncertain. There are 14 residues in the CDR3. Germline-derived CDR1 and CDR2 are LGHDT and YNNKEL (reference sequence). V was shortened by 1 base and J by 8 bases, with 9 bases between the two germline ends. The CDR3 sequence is CASSQVVSDSPLHF. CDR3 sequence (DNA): TGTGCCAGCAGCCAAGTAGTGTCGGATTCACCCCTCCACTTT.

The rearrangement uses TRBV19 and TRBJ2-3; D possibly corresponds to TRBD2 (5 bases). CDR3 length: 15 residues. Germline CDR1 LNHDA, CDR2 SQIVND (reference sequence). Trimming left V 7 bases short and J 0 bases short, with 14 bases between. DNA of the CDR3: TGTGCCAGTACCCCCCGGCGCGGGAGCACAGATACGCAGTATTTT. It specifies CASTPRRGSTDTQYF.